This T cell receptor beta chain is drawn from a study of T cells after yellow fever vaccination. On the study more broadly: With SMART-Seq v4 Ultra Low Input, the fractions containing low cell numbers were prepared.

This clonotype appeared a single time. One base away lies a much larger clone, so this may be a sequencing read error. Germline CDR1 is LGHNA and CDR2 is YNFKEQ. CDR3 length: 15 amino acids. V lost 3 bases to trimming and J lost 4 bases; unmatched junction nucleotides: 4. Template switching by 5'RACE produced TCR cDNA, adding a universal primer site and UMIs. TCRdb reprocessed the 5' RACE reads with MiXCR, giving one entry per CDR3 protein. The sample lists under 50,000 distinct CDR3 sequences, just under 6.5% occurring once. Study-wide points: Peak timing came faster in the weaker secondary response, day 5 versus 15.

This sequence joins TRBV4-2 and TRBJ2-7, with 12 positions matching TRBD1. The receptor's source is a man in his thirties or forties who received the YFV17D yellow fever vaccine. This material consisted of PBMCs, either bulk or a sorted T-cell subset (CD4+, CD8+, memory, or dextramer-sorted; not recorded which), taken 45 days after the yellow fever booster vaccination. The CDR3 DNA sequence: TGTGCCAGCAGCCAGTCGGGACAGGGGGCTTACGAGCAGTACTTC. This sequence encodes CASSQSGQGAYEQYF.